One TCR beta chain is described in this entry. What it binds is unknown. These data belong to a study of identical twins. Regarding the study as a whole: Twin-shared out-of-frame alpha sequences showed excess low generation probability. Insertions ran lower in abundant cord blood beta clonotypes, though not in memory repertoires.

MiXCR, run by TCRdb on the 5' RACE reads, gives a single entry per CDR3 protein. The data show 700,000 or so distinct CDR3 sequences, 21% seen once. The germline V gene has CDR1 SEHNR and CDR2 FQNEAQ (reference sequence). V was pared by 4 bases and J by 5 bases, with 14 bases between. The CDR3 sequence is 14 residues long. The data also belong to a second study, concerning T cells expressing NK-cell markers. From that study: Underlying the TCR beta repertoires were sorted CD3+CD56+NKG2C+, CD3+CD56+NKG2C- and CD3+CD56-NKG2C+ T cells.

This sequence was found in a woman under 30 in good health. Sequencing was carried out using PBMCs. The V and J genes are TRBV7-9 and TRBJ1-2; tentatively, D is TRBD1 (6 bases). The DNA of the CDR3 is TGTGCCAGCAGCTCATCAGGGGATCATTATGGCTACACCTTC. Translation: CASSSSGDHYGYTF.